This record concerns one T cell receptor (beta chain) sequence. This clone's antigen is unknown. No per-base quality is available; no much larger clone lies one base away. The data derive from a study of cytomegalovirus exposure and HLA in healthy donors (dated by TCRdb to the late 2010s). At the level of the whole study: According to an earlier analysis of several hundred of the donors, about 179 million T cells yielded approximately 120 million unique TCR beta sequences and about 280 Gb of sequence data. Roughly 300 gigabases of sequencing data and 70 million to 95 million unique TCR sequences made up an early release that covered approximately 700 HLA-typed donors. Among the roughly 370 genotyped donors, approximately 77% belonged to the genetic ancestry cluster associated with self-reported Caucasian donors. The study was designed to test whether signatures of past pathogen exposure could be identified by cataloging public T cell receptors. The T cell repertoires of roughly 660 subjects were profiled by immunosequencing and related to cytomegalovirus serostatus. Besides the first cohort of 666 subjects, a separate validation cohort made up of over 100 different subjects was used. To predict cytomegalovirus infection status, the study brought together high-throughput TCR immunosequencing, statistical association of individual TCRs with disease status, and machine learning. A later analysis re-analyzed previously published TCR beta repertoires from roughly 630 donors and added high-resolution HLA genotyping to study TCR occurrence patterns. The later analysis used no new phenotypic data to find candidate immune exposures, relying instead on TCR beta sequences and their occurrence across donors. To decide whether each TCR beta V gene segment behaved as functional or pseudogenic, an earlier analysis of approximately 620 of the donors relied on high-throughput TCR beta sequencing. Donor age, sex, ethnicity and CMV serostatus were collected together with the repertoire data. A later genetic analysis took genome-wide SNP genotypes for about three fifths of the 666 donors and used that subset as a discovery cohort. Every discovery cohort repertoire had been produced on one sequencing platform. HLA typing covered class I and class II loci at four-digit resolution. The number of typed donors differed by locus: about 620-640 for A, B, C, DRB1 and DQB1; 522 for DQA1; approximately 600 for DPA1; and 400 to 480 for DPB1. Roughly five DR-DQ haplotypes were handled as single units for association and clustering because linkage in the cohort was strong. Among about 370 genotyped donors of the cohort, an average of roughly 230,000 unique TCR beta nucleotide sequences was sequenced per donor, of which about 18% were non-productive.

The cohort consisted of 650 to 700 healthy bone marrow donors. At the time of sampling, all cohort members were nominally healthy, though unrecorded immune exposures were likely present. CMV serostatus was positive for about 290 and negative for about 50% of the roughly 700 cohort members, and was not recorded for this donor. Every donor gave a peripheral blood sample, and the peripheral blood mononuclear cells from that sample were used for TCR beta sequencing. Genomic DNA extraction from the blood cell samples was performed with the Qiagen DNeasy Blood Extraction Kit. Library preparation was by the immunoSEQ multiplex PCR assay. The multiplex PCR relied on a mix of 60 forward primers for TCR Vbeta segments and 13 reverse primers for TCR Jbeta segments. Amplification of the CDR3 region of rearranged TCR beta genes was performed with a multiplex PCR assay on genomic DNA. The amplified TCR beta libraries were sequenced on the Illumina HiSeq System as 87-base-pair reads. The original methods were these. A later analysis tallied 75 million to 95 million unique TCR beta chains across the 600 to 700 repertoires, and around 12 million of those chains were shared by two or more donors. Raw reads were error-corrected and collapsed into unique sequences by a nearest-neighbor algorithm in which closely related sequences were merged to remove PCR and sequencing errors. To assign V, D and J gene segments, CDR3 sequences were aligned to IMGT reference sequences. For a sequence to be retained, a match of at least six nucleotides was required to both a V gene segment and a J gene segment. A rearrangement counted as productive if the CDR3 had no stop codons and remained in frame with V and J, and every other rearrangement counted as non-productive. Following IMGT convention, CDR3 was defined as the stretch from the second conserved V-encoded cysteine to the conserved J-encoded phenylalanine. The earlier analysis of 587 of the donors excluded sequences that lacked an unambiguous match to a single V gene segment. In an earlier analysis of about 590 of the donors, a V segment was called functional when productive rearrangements were above 56.7%, and segregating when the standard deviation between donors exceeded 5%. A statistical classification framework was built for diagnosing cytomegalovirus status from the catalog of TCR beta chain sequences. A later analysis assigned V and J genes by comparing TCR nucleotide sequences with IMGT/GENE-DB human TR gene sequences. The TCRdist pipeline was used in a later analysis to assign CDR3 sequences and most-parsimonious VDJ recombination scenarios. In a later analysis, each TCR beta chain was defined by its CDR3 amino acid sequence together with its V-gene family, and reads without a unique V-gene family were excluded. As a way to deal with suspected cross-contamination and a sequencing artifact, a later analysis dropped approximately 570 nucleotide sequences that were highly shared and had low generation probability. For each public chain, a later analysis derived a clonal expansion index from normalized ranks of inferred template counts within each repertoire. In a later analysis, generation probabilities were computed with a VDJ recombination model fitted to out-of-frame rearrangements, and the resulting probabilities were checked against IGoR. Hypergeometric tests were used in a later analysis to score TCR-TCR, TCR-HLA and TCR-CMV co-occurrence, with a repertoire-size bias correction applied to the TCR pairs. False discovery rates were estimated in a later analysis by permuting HLA or CMV assignments 20 times. In a later analysis, co-occurring TCRs were grouped using DBSCAN, with TCRdist sequence similarity added in when clustering inside HLA-allele-positive subsets. For co-occurrence clustering, repertoires with fewer than 30,000 or more than 120,000 public chains were excluded, along with roughly 5 repertoires with anomalous nucleotide sharing. In its TCRdb copy, this immuneACCESS table keeps in-frame sequences only and misses some clones. Where compared with another copy, unresolved V genes explain less than half of these, and the others have no known cause. The DNA gave D and trimming, while V, J and clone size come from that table. For this sample there are approximately 160,000 clones; around 86% appear just once. Of the sample, roughly 1.9% is held by the ten largest clones.

The research as a whole found: Most TCR sequences were seen in very few donors, while some public TCRs were found in many individuals. Strong co-occurrence of HLA alleles, especially DR and DQ, made assigning TCR associations to individual alleles difficult. A further reported finding was that TCR beta sequences accurately predicted the HLA-A and HLA-B alleles for most subjects in the first cohort. CMV serostatus was the only immune exposure information available for the cohort. A later analysis found that most CMV-associated TCR beta chains appeared HLA-restricted, with HLA associations seemingly driven largely by CMV exposure. HLA typing was unavailable for some donors at each locus, so association tests used only the typed subset. Broadly in line with IMGT annotations, most TCR beta V segments showed up in productive rearrangements about 87% or about 30% of the time in an earlier analysis of 587 of the donors. A later analysis associated around 16,000 TCR beta sequences with specific HLA alleles at a false discovery rate of 0.05. Some IMGT-functional V segments, including TRBV6-2 and TRBV6-3, could not be told apart with the 87-base-pair reads, so those segments were excluded. In a later analysis, TCR association rates were found to vary across HLA loci, with the most associated TCRs seen for DRB1 alleles and the fewest for HLA-C alleles. In a later genetic analysis, a missense DCLRE1C variant was associated with V-gene and J-gene trimming of TCR beta chains, and the association was replicated in an independent cohort. Because counts were too low, 15 or so rarely observed V segments, including chromosome 9 orphons, were excluded from the earlier analysis of some 540 of the donors. Sequencing depth was assumed to be roughly uniform across donors in the presence/absence analyses, though that assumption may not hold. The classifier was reported to diagnose cytomegalovirus status with high specificity and sensitivity in both the original cohort and the validation cohort. Compared with the roughly 710-donor mean, donors in an Asian-associated ancestry cluster had fewer N-insertions in productive TCRs, according to a later genetic analysis. According to a later analysis, parvovirus B19, influenza, CMV and Epstein-Barr virus appeared linked to several top co-occurrence clusters. The sequencing pipeline was judged likely to have produced a cluster of highly shared sequence variants as a technical artifact. Three of the identified cytomegalovirus-associated TCR beta chains were confirmed in vitro to be specific for cytomegalovirus antigens. Only TCR beta chains were sequenced in this cohort, and the absence of alpha or paired-chain data limited detectable features. In a later analysis, HLA-associated TCR beta chains showed more clonal expansion and lower generation probabilities than non-associated chains that were equally common. The study gave a list of some 150 TCR beta chains associated with cytomegalovirus. Linkage disequilibrium might explain the correlated functional status among segregating V segments, but an unknown experimental factor could not be excluded. It was suggested by the authors that the approach could potentially be generalized to other disease states and immunological phenotypes.

Looking up the germline V gene yields CDR1 SGHRS and CDR2 YFSETQ. Inclusive of the bounding cysteine and phenylalanine, the CDR3 is 15 residues long. Of the read, only the CDR3 DNA is kept; its 45 bases are in frame from base 1. V trim: 4 bases; J trim: 3 bases; unmatched bases: 4. This TCR was sampled from a human donor in good health. This chain joins TRBV5-1 to TRBJ2-1, and 10 bases in between align with TRBD1. Material: PBMCs. The DNA reads TGCGCCAGCAGCGAGGGACAGGGGCGCTACAATGAGCAGTTCTTC. Translated, this gives CASSEGQGRYNEQFF.